This T cell receptor (beta chain) is drawn from a study of T cell responses to AZD1222 COVID-19 vaccine. The repertoire was sequenced with immunoSEQ multiplex PCR; TCRdb's copy has only in-frame clones and lacks some. The profile shows approximately 110,000 clones, around 85% of them singletons. To note about this clone: The antigen remains undetermined.

CDR1 is MDHEN and CDR2 is SYDVKM in the germline V gene. This CDR3 comprises 15 residues. Losses at the gene ends were 3 bases for V and 4 bases for J; bases not matched to a gene: 7. Study outcomes and limitations: Spike was spanned by vaccine-associated CD4 TCRs, which were dominant at 160-218 and 743-854.

Sequenced here: peripheral blood, sampled on day 0 of AZD1222 vaccination. This receptor was identified in an adult in good health. The chain links TRBV28 to TRBJ1-1, with TRBD1 matching over 8 bases. The CDR3 loop reads CASSLSDRAGTEAFF. The CDR3 coding sequence is TGTGCCAGCAGTTTGTCGGACAGGGCGGGCACTGAAGCTTTCTTT.